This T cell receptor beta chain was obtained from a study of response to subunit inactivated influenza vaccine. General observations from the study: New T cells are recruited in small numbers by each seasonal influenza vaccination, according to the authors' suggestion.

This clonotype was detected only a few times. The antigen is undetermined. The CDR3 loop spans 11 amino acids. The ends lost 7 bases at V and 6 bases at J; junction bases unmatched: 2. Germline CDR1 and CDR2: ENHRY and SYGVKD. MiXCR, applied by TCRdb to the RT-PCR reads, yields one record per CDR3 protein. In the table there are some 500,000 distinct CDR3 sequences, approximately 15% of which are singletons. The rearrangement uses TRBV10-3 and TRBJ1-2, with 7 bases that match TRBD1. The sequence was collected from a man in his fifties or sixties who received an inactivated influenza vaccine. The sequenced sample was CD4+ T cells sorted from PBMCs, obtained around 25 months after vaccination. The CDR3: CAIKTGDGYTF. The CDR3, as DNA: TGTGCCATCAAAACAGGGGATGGCTACACCTTC.